Sequencing of this TCR beta chain was carried out in a study of blood T cell repertoires in COVID-19. The wider study: Samples came from the United States, Italy and Spain, spanning acute and convalescent COVID-19. T cells, B-cell-depleted T cells, or PBMCs supplied cDNA or gDNA.

V lost 4 bases and J lost 8, with 11 bases in between. In germline, CDR1 is LNHDA, CDR2 SQIVND (reference sequence). The CDR3 consists of 12 residues. Per the original data handling: Nucleated cell counts were estimated from reference gene primer amplification. Repertoires were generated with immunoSEQ multiplex PCR, while TCRdb's copy carries only in-frame clones and drops some. V and J calls and clone size are given by that table; D and trimming were obtained from the DNA. Of tens of thousands of clones detected, approximately 90% appear once; the ten largest clones hold 25% to 30%. Sequencing input: peripheral blood. The chain is built from TRBV19 and TRBJ1-2, with D unresolved. The source of this sequence is a human donor in a cohort sampled during active COVID-19. CDR3 nucleotides: TGTGCCAGTAGTACCCGTCCCGGGGGCTACACCTTC. It yields the protein CASSTRPGGYTF.